This TCR beta chain was captured by sequencing in a study of shared clonotypes between healthy human individuals. Overall study results and limits: Rarefaction gave evidence that sorted-subset sequencing remained incomplete despite large depth.

Splitting the CD4+ cells yielded a CD45RA+ naive subset and a CD45RA-negative memory subset. Repertoires were generated with immunoSEQ multiplex PCR, while TCRdb's copy carries only in-frame clones and drops some. This sample has about 2.3 million clones; over 85% occur once, and the top ten carry about 0.39%. About this clone itself: Its antigen remains unknown.

V shed 3 bases, J shed 14 bases, and the junction held 7 bases outside the gene matches. The CDR3 has 12 residues. Germline loops: CDR1 SGHTA, CDR2 FQGNSA. This TCR came from a man aged 18 to 29 in good health. Some clones in this sample may be carry-over from other donors' samples. Sequenced material: naive CD4+ T cells from PBMCs. The subset here: CD45RA+ positively selected. V is TRBV7-2 and J is TRBJ2-1, with TRBD1 identical over 7 bases. CDR3 residues: CASSFDRVSKFF. In DNA, the CDR3 is TGTGCCAGCAGCTTCGACAGGGTTTCGAAGTTCTTC.